This T cell receptor beta chain was found in a study of T cells in Graves' hyperthyroidism and ophthalmopathy. Amplification yielded TCR beta CDR3 regions, with RNA transcripts as the source. The primer set for the first-round RT-PCR of the TCR CDR3 was HTBI. A single record per CDR3 protein comes from TCRdb applying MiXCR to the multiplex PCR reads. The sample yields around 530,000 distinct CDR3 sequences, 17% seen once. Trimming took 4 bases from V and 0 from J, leaving 13 bases between them. This CDR3 has 15 residues. Looked up from germline, CDR1 is SGDLS and CDR2 is YYNGEE. Patients having uncontrolled infection, another autoimmune disease, pregnancy or lactation were not included.

The chain is built from TRBV9 and TRBJ2-5; D uncertain. The sequenced material came from blood. This TCR was recovered from a woman aged 18-30 years with Graves' ophthalmopathy. The CDR3 here is CASSMGLVNQETQYF. The DNA of the CDR3 is TGTGCCAGCAGCATGGGGTTGGTGAACCAAGAGACCCAGTACTTC.